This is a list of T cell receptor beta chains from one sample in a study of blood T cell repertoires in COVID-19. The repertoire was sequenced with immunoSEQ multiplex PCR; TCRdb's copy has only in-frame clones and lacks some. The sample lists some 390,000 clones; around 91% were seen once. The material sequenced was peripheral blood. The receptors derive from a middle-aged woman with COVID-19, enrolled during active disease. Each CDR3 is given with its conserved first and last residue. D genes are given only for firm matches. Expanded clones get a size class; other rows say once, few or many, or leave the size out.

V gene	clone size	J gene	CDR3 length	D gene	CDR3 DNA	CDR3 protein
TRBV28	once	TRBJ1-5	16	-	TGTGCCAGCAGTTTACACGCAGGGGCGTACAATCAGCCCCAGCATTTT	CASSLHAGAYNQPQHF
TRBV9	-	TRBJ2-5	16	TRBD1	TGTGCCAGCAGCGTAGCTGGACAGGGGGTATGGGAGACCCAGTACTTC	CASSVAGQGVWETQYF
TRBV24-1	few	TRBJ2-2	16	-	TGTGCCACCAGTGATTTGCTGCCGGGGAACACCGGGGAGCTGTTTTTT	CATSDLLPGNTGELFF
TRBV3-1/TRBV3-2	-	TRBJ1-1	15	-	TGTGCCAGCAGCCAAGCAACCAGGGGAAGCACTGAAGCTTTCTTT	CASSQATRGSTEAFF
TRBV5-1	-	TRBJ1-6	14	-	TGCGCCAGCAGCTTTGCAGGGGACGATTCACCCCTCCACTTT	CASSFAGDDSPLHF
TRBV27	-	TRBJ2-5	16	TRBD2	TGTGCCAGCAGTTTAAGTTGGGCTAGCGGTGAAGAGACCCAGTACTTC	CASSLSWASGEETQYF
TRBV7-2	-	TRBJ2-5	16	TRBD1	TGTGCCAGCAGCTTAGCGACGACAGGGGGCGAAGGGACCCAGTACTTC	CASSLATTGGEGTQYF
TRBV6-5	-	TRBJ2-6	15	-	TGTGCCAGCAGTCCAGGGTTCGCCGGGGCCAACGTCCTGACTTTC	CASSPGFAGANVLTF
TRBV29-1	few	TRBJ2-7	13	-	TGCAGCGTTCTCAGGGCTTCTTCCTACGAGCAGTACTTC	CSVLRASSYEQYF
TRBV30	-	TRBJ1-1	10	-	TGTGCCTGGGGCCGGACTGAAGCTTTCTTT	CAWGRTEAFF
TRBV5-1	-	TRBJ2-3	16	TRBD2	TGCGCCAGCACGAGGACTAGCGGAGCTAGCACAGATACGCAGTATTTT	CASTRTSGASTDTQYF
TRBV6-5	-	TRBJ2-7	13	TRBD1	TGTGCCAGCAGTTACTCTTGGGACAGCGAGCAGTACTTC	CASSYSWDSEQYF
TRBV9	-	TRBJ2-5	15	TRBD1	TGTGCCAGCAATAATATGGGACAGGGTATAGAGACCCAGTACTTC	CASNNMGQGIETQYF
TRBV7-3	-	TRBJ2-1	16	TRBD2	TGTGCCAGCAGCCCGTTGGGAGCGGGACCTCACAATGAGCAGTTCTTC	CASSPLGAGPHNEQFF
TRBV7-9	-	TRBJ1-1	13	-	TGTGCCAGCAGCTTAACAGGGAACACTGAAGCTTTCTTT	CASSLTGNTEAFF
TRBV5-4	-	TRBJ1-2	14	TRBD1	TGTGCCAGCAGCTTGGAGGGGGCCTACTATGGCTACACCTTC	CASSLEGAYYGYTF
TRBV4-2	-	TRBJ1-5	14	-	TGTGCCAGCAGCCAAGAACGAGAGTATCAGCCCCAGCATTTT	CASSQEREYQPQHF
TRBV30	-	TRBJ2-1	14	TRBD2	TGTGCCTGGAGCCTAGCGGGTGGTTACAATGAGCAGTTCTTC	CAWSLAGGYNEQFF
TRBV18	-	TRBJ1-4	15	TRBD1	TGTGCCAGCTCACAACCGGGACAGGGGAGCAGCGAACTGTTTTTT	CASSQPGQGSSELFF
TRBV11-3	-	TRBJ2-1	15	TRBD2	TGTGCCAGCAGCTTTAGCGGGGGGGTTTACAATGAGCAGTTCTTC	CASSFSGGVYNEQFF
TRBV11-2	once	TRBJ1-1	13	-	TGTGCCAGCAGCCGGGGGGAGGTCACTGAAGCTTTCTTT	CASSRGEVTEAFF
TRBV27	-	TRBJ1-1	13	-	TGTGCCAGCAGGTTGACAGGGAACACTGAAGCTTTCTTT	CASRLTGNTEAFF
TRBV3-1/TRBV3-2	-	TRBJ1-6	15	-	TGTGCCAGCAGCCAAGGAGGGTCGGATAATTCACCCCTCCACTTT	CASSQGGSDNSPLHF
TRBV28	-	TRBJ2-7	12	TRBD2	TGTGCCAGCTCGGGACTAGCTTACGAGCAGTACTTC	CASSGLAYEQYF
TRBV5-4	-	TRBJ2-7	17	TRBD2	TGTGCCAGCAGCTCAGGAGCGGGAGGGCTCCCCTCCTACGAGCAGTACTTC	CASSSGAGGLPSYEQYF
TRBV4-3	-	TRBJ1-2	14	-	TGCGCCAGCAGCCAAGAACTGCTGTCCTATGGCTACACCTTC	CASSQELLSYGYTF
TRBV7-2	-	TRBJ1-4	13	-	TGTGCCAGCAGCTTAGTCCCCTATGAAAAACTGTTTTTT	CASSLVPYEKLFF
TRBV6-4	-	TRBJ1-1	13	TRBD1	TGTGCCAGCAGCGACAGGGGTGGAACTGAAGCTTTCTTT	CASSDRGGTEAFF
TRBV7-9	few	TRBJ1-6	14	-	TGTGCCAGCGATCCTCTTGGGGCCAATTCACCCCTCCACTTT	CASDPLGANSPLHF
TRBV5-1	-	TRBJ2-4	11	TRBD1	TGCGCCAGCAGCATACAGGGGATTCAGTACTTC	CASSIQGIQYF
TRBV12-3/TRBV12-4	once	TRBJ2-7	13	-	TGTGCCAGCAGCATCGGACACCCCGGGGAGCAGTACTTC	CASSIGHPGEQYF
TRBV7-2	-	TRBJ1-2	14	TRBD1	TGTGCCAGCAGCTTATCCGGGACAGGGTATGGCTACACCTTC	CASSLSGTGYGYTF
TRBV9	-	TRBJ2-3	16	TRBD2	TGTGCCAGCAGCCCCCGCGGTAGCGGGAGCACAGATACGCAGTATTTT	CASSPRGSGSTDTQYF
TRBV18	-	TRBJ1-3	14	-	TGTGCCAGCTCACCAAAATTATCTGGAAACACCATATATTTT	CASSPKLSGNTIYF
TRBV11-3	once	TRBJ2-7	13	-	TGTGCCAGCAGCTTAGCCCTGGGAGGAGAGCAGTACTTC	CASSLALGGEQYF
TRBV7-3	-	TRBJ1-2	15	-	TGTGCCAGCAGCTTGCGTGCAGGAACTAACTATGGCTACACCTTC	CASSLRAGTNYGYTF
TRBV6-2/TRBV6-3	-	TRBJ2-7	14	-	TGTGCCAGCAGACCTGTCCCGAGGATGAGCGAGCAGTACTTC	CASRPVPRMSEQYF
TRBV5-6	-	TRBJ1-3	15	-	TGTGCCAGCAGCTTGGGGTTAGGACAAGCAAACACCATATATTTT	CASSLGLGQANTIYF
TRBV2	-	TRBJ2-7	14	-	TGTGCCAGCAGTGGGCCACGTCGGGGGTACGAGCAGTACTTC	CASSGPRRGYEQYF
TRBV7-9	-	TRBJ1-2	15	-	TGTGCCAGCAGCGTTGGAGGGGGGGGCTTATATGGCTACACCTTC	CASSVGGGGLYGYTF
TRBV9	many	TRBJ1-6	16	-	TGTGCCAGCAGCGCTACGCCCGGGACATATAATTCACCCCTCCACTTT	CASSATPGTYNSPLHF
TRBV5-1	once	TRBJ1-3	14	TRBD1	TGCGCCAGCAGCAAGGACAGGTGGAAAAGCACCATATATTTT	CASSKDRWKSTIYF
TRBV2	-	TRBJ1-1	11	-	TGTGCCAGCACCTATGACATTGAAGCTTTCTTT	CASTYDIEAFF
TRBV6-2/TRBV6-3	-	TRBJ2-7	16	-	TGTGCCAGCAGTTACTCTTGGGGCAGGTCGACTTACGAGCAGTACTTC	CASSYSWGRSTYEQYF
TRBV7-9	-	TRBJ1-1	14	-	TGTGCCAGCAGCGGGTCAGGGTTCGTCACTGAAGCTTTCTTT	CASSGSGFVTEAFF
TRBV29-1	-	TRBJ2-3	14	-	TGCAGCGTTGAACCGCGGGGAGAGCCAGATACGCAGTATTTT	CSVEPRGEPDTQYF
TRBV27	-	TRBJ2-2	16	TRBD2	TGTGCCAGCGGGCTGCTGGGGGGGATGAACACCGGGGAGCTGTTTTTT	CASGLLGGMNTGELFF
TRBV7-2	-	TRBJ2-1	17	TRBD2	TGTGCCAGCAGCTTAGTGGGACTAGCGGGAGTAGGTAATGAGCAGTTCTTC	CASSLVGLAGVGNEQFF
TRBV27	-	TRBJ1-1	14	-	TGTGCCAGCTGGGCGGAGTTTCAGGGCACTGAAGCTTTCTTT	CASWAEFQGTEAFF
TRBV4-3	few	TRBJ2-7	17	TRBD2	TGCGCCAGCAGCCAAGCATACCTCGGGGGGACCCACTACGAGCAGTACTTC	CASSQAYLGGTHYEQYF
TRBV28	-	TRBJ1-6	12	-	TGTGCCAGTCGCTCCTATAATTCACCCCTCCACTTT	CASRSYNSPLHF
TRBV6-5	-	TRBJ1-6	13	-	TGTGCCAGCAACACAGGAGCAGATTCACCCCTCCACTTT	CASNTGADSPLHF